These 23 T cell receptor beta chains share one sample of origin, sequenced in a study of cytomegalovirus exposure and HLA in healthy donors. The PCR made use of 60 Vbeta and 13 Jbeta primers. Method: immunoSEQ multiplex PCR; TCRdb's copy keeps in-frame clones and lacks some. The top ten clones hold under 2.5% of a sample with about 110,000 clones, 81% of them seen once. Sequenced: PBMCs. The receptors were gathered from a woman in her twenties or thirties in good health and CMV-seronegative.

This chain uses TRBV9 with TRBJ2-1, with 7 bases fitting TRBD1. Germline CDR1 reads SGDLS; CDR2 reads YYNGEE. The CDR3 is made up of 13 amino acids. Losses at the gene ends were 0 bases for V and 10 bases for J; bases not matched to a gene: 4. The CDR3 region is CASSVGGGDEQFF. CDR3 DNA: TGTGCCAGCAGCGTAGGAGGGGGCGACGAGCAGTTCTTC.

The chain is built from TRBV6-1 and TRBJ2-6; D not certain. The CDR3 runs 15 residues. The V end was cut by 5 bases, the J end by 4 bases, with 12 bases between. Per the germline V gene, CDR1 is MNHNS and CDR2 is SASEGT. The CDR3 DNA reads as TGTGCCAGCAGTACCGACAAGGCAGGGGCCAACGTCCTGACTTTC. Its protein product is CASSTDKAGANVLTF.

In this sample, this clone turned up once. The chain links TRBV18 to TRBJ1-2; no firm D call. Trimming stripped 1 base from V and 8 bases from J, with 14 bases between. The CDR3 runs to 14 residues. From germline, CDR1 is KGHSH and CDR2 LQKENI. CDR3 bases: TGTGCCAGCTCACCACTGGCAGTGGAGGGAGGCTACACCTTC. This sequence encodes CASSPLAVEGGYTF.

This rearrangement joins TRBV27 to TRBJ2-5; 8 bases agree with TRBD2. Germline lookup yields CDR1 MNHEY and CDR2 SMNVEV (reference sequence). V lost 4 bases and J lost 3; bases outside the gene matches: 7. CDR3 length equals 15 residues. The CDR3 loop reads CASSSTSGGKETQYF. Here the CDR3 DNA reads TGTGCCAGCAGTTCTACGTCGGGAGGGAAAGAGACCCAGTACTTC.

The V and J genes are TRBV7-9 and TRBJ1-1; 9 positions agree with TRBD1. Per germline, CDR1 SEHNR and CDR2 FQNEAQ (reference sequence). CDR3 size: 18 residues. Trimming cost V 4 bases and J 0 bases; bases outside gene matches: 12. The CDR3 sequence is CASSSTKWDRVMNTEAFF. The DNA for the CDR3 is TGTGCCAGCAGCTCGACGAAATGGGACAGGGTGATGAACACTGAAGCTTTCTTT.

The CDR3 nucleotides are TGTGCCAGCGGACGACCCGGGACTAGCGAAGAGACCCAGTACTTC. It is translated as CASGRPGTSEETQYF. This sequence joins TRBV28 and TRBJ2-5; TRBD2 agrees at 10 bases. The CDR3 length is 15 residues. The V and J ends lost 8 bases and 3 bases, in that order; junction bases with no gene match: 9. Per germline, CDR1 MDHEN and CDR2 SYDVKM.

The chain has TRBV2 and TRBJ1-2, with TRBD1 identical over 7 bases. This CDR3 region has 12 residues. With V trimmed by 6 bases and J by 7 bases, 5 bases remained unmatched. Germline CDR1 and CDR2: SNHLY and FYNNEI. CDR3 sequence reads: CASRGDSGGYTF. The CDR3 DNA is TGTGCCAGCAGGGGGGACAGTGGTGGCTACACCTTC.

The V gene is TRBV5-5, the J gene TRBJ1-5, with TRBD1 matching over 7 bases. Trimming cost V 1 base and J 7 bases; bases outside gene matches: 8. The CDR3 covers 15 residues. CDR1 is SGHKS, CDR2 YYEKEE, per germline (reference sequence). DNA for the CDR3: TGTGCCAGCAGCTTGTTCACAGGGGAATGGCAGCCCCAGCATTTT. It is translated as CASSLFTGEWQPQHF.

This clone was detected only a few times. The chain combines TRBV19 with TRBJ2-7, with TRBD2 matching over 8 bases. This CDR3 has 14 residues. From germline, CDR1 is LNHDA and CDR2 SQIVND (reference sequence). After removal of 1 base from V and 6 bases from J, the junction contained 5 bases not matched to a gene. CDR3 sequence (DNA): TGTGCCAGTAGTATAGTAGCGGGATCCGGCGAGCAGTACTTC. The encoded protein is CASSIVAGSGEQYF.

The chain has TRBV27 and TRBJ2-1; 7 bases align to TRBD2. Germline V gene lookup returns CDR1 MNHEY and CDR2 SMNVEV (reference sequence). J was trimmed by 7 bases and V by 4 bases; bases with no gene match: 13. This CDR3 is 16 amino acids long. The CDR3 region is CASSYGEGILGNEQFF. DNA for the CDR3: TGTGCCAGCAGTTACGGGGAGGGCATATTGGGGAATGAGCAGTTCTTC.

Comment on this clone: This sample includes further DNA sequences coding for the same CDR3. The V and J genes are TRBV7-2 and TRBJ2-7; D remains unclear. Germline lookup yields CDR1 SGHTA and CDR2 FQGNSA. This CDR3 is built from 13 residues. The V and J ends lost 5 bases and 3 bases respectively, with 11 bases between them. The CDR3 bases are TGTGCCAGCAGCCCCGCCCCGGGCTACGAGCAGTACTTC. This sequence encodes CASSPAPGYEQYF. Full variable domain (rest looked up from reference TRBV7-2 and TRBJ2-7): GAGVSQSPSNKVTEKGKDVELRCDPISGHTALYWYRQSLGQGLEFLIYFQGNSAPDKSGLPSDRFSAERTGGSVSTLTIQRTQQEDSAVYLCASSPAPGYEQYFGPGTRLTVT.

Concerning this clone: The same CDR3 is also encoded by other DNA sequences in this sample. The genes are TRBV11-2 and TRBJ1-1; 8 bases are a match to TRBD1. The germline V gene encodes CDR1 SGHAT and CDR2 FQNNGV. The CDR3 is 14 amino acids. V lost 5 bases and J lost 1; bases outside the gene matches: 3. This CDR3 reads CASSPGQGNTEAFF. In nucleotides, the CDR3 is TGTGCCAGCAGCCCTGGACAGGGGAACACTGAAGCTTTCTTT.

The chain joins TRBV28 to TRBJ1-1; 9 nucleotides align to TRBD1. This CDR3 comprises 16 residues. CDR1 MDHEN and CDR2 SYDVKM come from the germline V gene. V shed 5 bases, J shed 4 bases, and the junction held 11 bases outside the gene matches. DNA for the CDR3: TGTGCCAGCAGTCAAGCACAGGGGGCGCCGGGCACTGAAGCTTTCTTT. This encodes CASSQAQGAPGTEAFF.

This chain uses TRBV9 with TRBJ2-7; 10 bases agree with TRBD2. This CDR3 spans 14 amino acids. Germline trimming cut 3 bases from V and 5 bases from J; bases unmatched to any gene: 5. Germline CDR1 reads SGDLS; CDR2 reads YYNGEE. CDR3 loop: CASSAPSGSDEQYF. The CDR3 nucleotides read TGTGCCAGCAGCGCGCCTAGCGGGAGTGACGAGCAGTACTTC.

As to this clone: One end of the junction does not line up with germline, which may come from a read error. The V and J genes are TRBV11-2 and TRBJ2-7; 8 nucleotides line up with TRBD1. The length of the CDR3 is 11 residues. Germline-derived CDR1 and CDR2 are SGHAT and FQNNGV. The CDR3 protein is CASSSGQGQRF. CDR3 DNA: TGTGCCAGCAGCAGTGGACAGGGACAGAGATTC.

CDR3 residues: CASSMTGVGGNTIYF. The DNA for the CDR3 is TGTGCCAGTAGTATGACAGGGGTTGGTGGAAACACCATATATTTT. The rearrangement uses TRBV19 and TRBJ1-3; 8 bases line up with TRBD1. Germline V gene sequence: CDR1 LNHDA, CDR2 SQIVND (reference sequence). The CDR3 has 15 amino acids. Trimming took 3 bases from V and 3 from J; bases not matched to a gene: 4. Full variable domain (rest looked up from reference TRBV19 and TRBJ1-3): DGGITQSPKYLFRKEGQNVTLSCEQNLNHDAMYWYRQDPGQGLRLIYYSQIVNDFQKGDIAEGYSVSREKKESFPLTVTSAQKNPTAFYLCASSMTGVGGNTIYFGEGSWLTVV.

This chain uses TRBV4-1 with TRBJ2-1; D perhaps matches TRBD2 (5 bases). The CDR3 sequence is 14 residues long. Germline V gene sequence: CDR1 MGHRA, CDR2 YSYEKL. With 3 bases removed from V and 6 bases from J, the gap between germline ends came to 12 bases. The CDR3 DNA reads TGCGCCAGCAGCCAGCTACTAGGCCTCAATGAGCAGTTCTTC. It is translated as CASSQLLGLNEQFF.

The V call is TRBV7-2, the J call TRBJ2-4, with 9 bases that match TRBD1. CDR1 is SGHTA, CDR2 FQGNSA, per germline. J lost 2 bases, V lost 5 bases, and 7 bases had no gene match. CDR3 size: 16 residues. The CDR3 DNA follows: TGTGCCAGCAGCGGGGGGACAGGGCCTACCAAAAACATTCAGTACTTC. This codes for CASSGGTGPTKNIQYF. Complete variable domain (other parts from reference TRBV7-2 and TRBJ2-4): GAGVSQSPSNKVTEKGKDVELRCDPISGHTALYWYRQSLGQGLEFLIYFQGNSAPDKSGLPSDRFSAERTGGSVSTLTIQRTQQEDSAVYLCASSGGTGPTKNIQYFGAGTRLSVL.

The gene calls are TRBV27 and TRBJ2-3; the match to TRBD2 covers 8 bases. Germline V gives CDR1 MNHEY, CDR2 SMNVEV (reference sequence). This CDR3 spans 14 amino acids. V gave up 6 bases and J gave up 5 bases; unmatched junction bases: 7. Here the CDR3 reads CASRGGLAGDTQYF. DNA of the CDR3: TGTGCCAGCAGGGGGGGGCTAGCGGGAGATACGCAGTATTTT.

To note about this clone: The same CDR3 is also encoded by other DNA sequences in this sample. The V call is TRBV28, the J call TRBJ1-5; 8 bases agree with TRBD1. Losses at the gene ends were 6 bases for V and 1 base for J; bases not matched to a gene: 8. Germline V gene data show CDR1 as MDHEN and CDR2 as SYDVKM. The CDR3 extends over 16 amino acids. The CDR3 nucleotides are TGTGCCAGCAGACCGGACAGGGACGTAAGCAATCAGCCCCAGCATTTT. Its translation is CASRPDRDVSNQPQHF.

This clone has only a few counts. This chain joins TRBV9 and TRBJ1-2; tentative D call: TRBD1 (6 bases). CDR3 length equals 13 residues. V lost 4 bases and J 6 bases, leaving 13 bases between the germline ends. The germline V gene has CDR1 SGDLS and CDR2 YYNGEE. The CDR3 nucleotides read TGTGCCAGCAGCCGCCCCCCAGGGGATGGCTACACCTTC. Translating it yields CASSRPPGDGYTF. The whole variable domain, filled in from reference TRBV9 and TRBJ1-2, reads DSGVTQTPKHLITATGQRVTLRCSPRSGDLSVYWYQQSLDQGLQFLIQYYNGEERAKGNILERFSAQQFPDLHSELNLSSLELGDSALYFCASSRPPGDGYTFGSGTRLTVV.

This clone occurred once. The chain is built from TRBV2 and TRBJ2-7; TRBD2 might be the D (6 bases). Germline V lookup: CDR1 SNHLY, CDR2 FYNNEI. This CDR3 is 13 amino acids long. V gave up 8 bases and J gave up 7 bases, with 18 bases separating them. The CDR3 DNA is TGTGCCAGCCACCCCACACTACTAGCTGAGCAGTACTTC. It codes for CASHPTLLAEQYF. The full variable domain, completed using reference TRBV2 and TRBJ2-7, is EPEVTQTPSHQVTQMGQEVILRCVPISNHLYFYWYRQILGQKVEFLVSFYNNEISEKSEIFDDQFSVERPDGSNFTLKIRSTKLEDSAMYFCASHPTLLAEQYFGPGTRLTVT.

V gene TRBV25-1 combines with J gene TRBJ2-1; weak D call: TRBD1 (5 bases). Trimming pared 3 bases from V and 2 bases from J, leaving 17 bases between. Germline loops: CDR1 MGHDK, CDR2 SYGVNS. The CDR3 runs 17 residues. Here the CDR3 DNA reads TGTGCCAGCAGTGAGAACGTAGGGGCAAGGACCTACAATGAGCAGTTCTTC. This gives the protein CASSENVGARTYNEQFF.